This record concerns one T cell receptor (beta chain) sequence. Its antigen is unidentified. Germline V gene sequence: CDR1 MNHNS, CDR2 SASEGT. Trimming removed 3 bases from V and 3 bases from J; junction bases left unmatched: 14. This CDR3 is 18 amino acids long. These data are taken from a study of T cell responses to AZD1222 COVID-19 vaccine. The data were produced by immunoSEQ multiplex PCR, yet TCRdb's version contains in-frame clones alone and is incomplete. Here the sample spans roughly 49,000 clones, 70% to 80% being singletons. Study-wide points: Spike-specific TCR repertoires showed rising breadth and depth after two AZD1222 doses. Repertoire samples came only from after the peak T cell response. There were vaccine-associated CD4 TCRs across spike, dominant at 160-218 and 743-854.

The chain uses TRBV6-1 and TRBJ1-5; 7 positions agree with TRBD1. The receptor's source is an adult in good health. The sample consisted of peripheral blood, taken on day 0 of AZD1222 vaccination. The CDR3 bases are TGTGCCAGCAGTGACGACAGGGAATGGGGGCGATCCAATCAGCCCCAGCATTTT. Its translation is CASSDDREWGRSNQPQHF.